This is a list of T cell receptor beta chains from one sample in a study of spatial heterogeneity in lung cancer. TCRdb independently ran MiXCR on the 5' RACE reads; one entry per CDR3 protein. The sample records about 100,000 distinct CDR3 sequences, approximately 4.4% being singletons. The sample consisted of lung tumor tissue, taken at surgery. Source of these receptors: a male donor with early-stage non-small cell lung cancer. Both conserved end residues are part of each CDR3. The order of the fields is CDR3 DNA, CDR3 protein, V gene, J gene, D gene, clone size. The D gene is left open where the match is weak. Only part of the rows carry a size: once, few, many, or a class if the clone is expanded.

TGCGCCAGCAGTGAGTTAGCGTCAGTCACAGATACGCAGTATTTT	CASSELASVTDTQYF	TRBV10-1	TRBJ2-3	NA	many
TGTGCCAGCAGCTTATCCTCCGATGAGCAGTTCTTC	CASSLSSDEQFF	TRBV11-2	TRBJ2-1	NA	many
TGTGCCAGCCGGGACAGGAGCAATCAGCCCCAGCATTTT	CASRDRSNQPQHF	TRBV2	TRBJ1-5	TRBD1	many
TGTGCCAGCAGCTTGGTCCTACATCCGGATTTCGCGAACGAGCAGTACTTC	CASSLVLHPDFANEQYF	TRBV7-9	TRBJ2-7	NA	many
TGTGCCAGCAGCTTAGCCCTGGGAGGCTTTGGAAACACCATATATTTT	CASSLALGGFGNTIYF	TRBV7-9	TRBJ1-3	NA	few
TGTGCCAGCAGCTGGGGTCCTCTGGAGACCCAGTACTTC	CASSWGPLETQYF	TRBV7-6	TRBJ2-5	NA	NA
TGCAGTGCCATGGTGGGCAATCAGCCCCAGCATTTT	CSAMVGNQPQHF	TRBV20-1	TRBJ1-5	NA	many
TGTGCCTGGAGTGTATCCGGGACGGGGGAAGCTTTCTTT	CAWSVSGTGEAFF	TRBV30	TRBJ1-1	NA	many
TGTGCCAGTAGCTCCGGGACTAGCCGGTGGGATGAGCAGTTCTTC	CASSSGTSRWDEQFF	TRBV19	TRBJ2-1	TRBD2	many
TGTGCCAGCAGCTCTAGCGGGAGAACCTACAATGAGCAGTTCTTC	CASSSSGRTYNEQFF	TRBV7-9	TRBJ2-1	TRBD2	NA
TGTGCCAGCAGTTACTCGAACCCAGTCTACAATGAGCAGTTCTTC	CASSYSNPVYNEQFF	TRBV6-6	TRBJ2-1	NA	few
TGTGCCATCAGTGAACTGGGGCCAGTCGGAAATCAGCCCCAGCATTTT	CAISELGPVGNQPQHF	TRBV10-3	TRBJ1-5	NA	many
TGTGCCAGCAGTGACTTAATAGCGGGAGGGCCCACAGATACGCAGTATTTT	CASSDLIAGGPTDTQYF	TRBV2	TRBJ2-3	TRBD2	many
TGCAGCGCCGGGGGGACAGGGCTTGGCACAGATACGCAGTATTTT	CSAGGTGLGTDTQYF	TRBV29-1	TRBJ2-3	TRBD1	many
TGTGCCAGCAGCTTTCCTAGACCCTCGGATGAGCAGTTCTTC	CASSFPRPSDEQFF	TRBV7-9	TRBJ2-1	NA	few
TGTGCCAGCAGTTCTCGGGGTAGCGGTTACACAGATACGCAGTATTTT	CASSSRGSGYTDTQYF	TRBV27	TRBJ2-3	NA	many
TGTGCCAGCAGCGGGCACAGGGGGCGGAACGTCAATGGCTACACCTTC	CASSGHRGRNVNGYTF	TRBV9	TRBJ1-2	TRBD1	many
TGTGCCAGCATCCCGGCCCTGGGAAAGTACGAGCAGTACTTC	CASIPALGKYEQYF	TRBV6-1	TRBJ2-7	NA	many
TGTGCCAGCAGCACTCGACAGGGGCTCAGTGAAAAACTGTTTTTT	CASSTRQGLSEKLFF	TRBV13	TRBJ1-4	TRBD1	many
TGCAGTGTTCGAGCGGGAGGGCCATTGAACGGAGAGACCCAGTACTTC	CSVRAGGPLNGETQYF	TRBV20-1	TRBJ2-5	TRBD2	few
TGTGCCAGCAGTTTTGTCACATTTAAATTCTCCCAAGAGACCCAGTACTTC	CASSFVTFKFSQETQYF	TRBV12-3/TRBV12-4	TRBJ2-5	NA	NA
TGCAGCGTTGATCGGGGCACCCAAGAGACCCAGTACTTC	CSVDRGTQETQYF	TRBV29-1	TRBJ2-5	NA	NA
TGCGCCAGCAGCAATGGACAGCCGAACACTGAAGCTTTCTTT	CASSNGQPNTEAFF	TRBV5-1	TRBJ1-1	NA	many
TGTGCCAGCAGTCAGGCGGGGACAGAACAAGAGACCCAGTACTTC	CASSQAGTEQETQYF	TRBV27	TRBJ2-5	NA	few
TGCGCCAGCAGCCAGGGGGACAGGGTAACAACTAATGAAAAACTGTTTTTT	CASSQGDRVTTNEKLFF	TRBV4-1	TRBJ1-4	TRBD1	few
TGTGCCAGCAGCCCAGGACGGACGTCCTACGAGCAGTACTTC	CASSPGRTSYEQYF	TRBV7-9	TRBJ2-7	NA	few
TGTGCCAGCAGGCCATGGGGGCCGCCCAATCAGCCCCAGCATTTT	CASRPWGPPNQPQHF	TRBV2	TRBJ1-5	NA	NA
TGTGCCAGCAGCCAAGAGGGCCCGGGCACTGAAGCTTTCTTT	CASSQEGPGTEAFF	TRBV4-2	TRBJ1-1	NA	many
TGTGCCCGGGGGGAGCAGTTCTTC	CARGEQFF	TRBV12-3/TRBV12-4	TRBJ2-1	NA	many
TGTGCCAGCAGCTTAGCCGGTAGCTCCTACAATGAGCAGTTCTTC	CASSLAGSSYNEQFF	TRBV12-3/TRBV12-4	TRBJ2-1	NA	many
TGCAGTGCGGGGGGGCAGGGGAATCAGCCCCAGCATTTT	CSAGGQGNQPQHF	TRBV20-1	TRBJ1-5	NA	many
TGCGCCAGCAGCTTGGAAAGGGGTCCAGGTTACGAGCAGTACTTC	CASSLERGPGYEQYF	TRBV5-1	TRBJ2-7	NA	many
TGCGCCAGCAGCTCGGCGGGACTAGGTCTAGATACGCAGTATTTT	CASSSAGLGLDTQYF	TRBV5-1	TRBJ2-3	TRBD2	many
TGCGCCAGCAGTCGACTGGATAGCAATCAGCCCCAGCATTTT	CASSRLDSNQPQHF	TRBV5-1	TRBJ1-5	NA	few
TGTGCCAGCAGCTTAGTCCGGAGGAAAGATACGCAGTATTTT	CASSLVRRKDTQYF	TRBV11-2	TRBJ2-3	NA	many
TGTGCCAGCAGCTTAGCCGGGACAGCACTCTCTGGAAACACCATATATTTT	CASSLAGTALSGNTIYF	TRBV7-6	TRBJ1-3	TRBD1	many
TGCGCCAGCAGCCAAGGGATTTCTTCTGATACGCAGTATTTT	CASSQGISSDTQYF	TRBV4-1	TRBJ2-3	NA	many
TGCAGCGTTGACGGACAGGGGGGGGTAGGTACTGAAGCTTTCTTT	CSVDGQGGVGTEAFF	TRBV29-1	TRBJ1-1	TRBD1	many
TGCGCCAGCAGCCATTTTCCGGGACAGGGGGCTTACGAGCAGTACTTC	CASSHFPGQGAYEQYF	TRBV4-1	TRBJ2-7	TRBD1	many
TGTGCCAGCAGTTCCCCTCTTGTGGGTCAGCCCCAGCATTTT	CASSSPLVGQPQHF	TRBV28	TRBJ1-5	NA	many
TGTGCCAGCAGTTTTCGTCGGGACATTCAGTACTTC	CASSFRRDIQYF	TRBV28	TRBJ2-4	NA	many
TGTGCCAGCAGCTTATTGGCGCCGAACACCGGGGAGCTGTTTTTT	CASSLLAPNTGELFF	TRBV7-9	TRBJ2-2	NA	NA
TGTGCCAGCAGTTTACGCGGGAGGGATACGCAGTATTTT	CASSLRGRDTQYF	TRBV12-3/TRBV12-4	TRBJ2-3	TRBD2	NA
TGTGCCATCAGTGACCGAGTGGACGGAGAAGCTTTCTTT	CAISDRVDGEAFF	TRBV10-3	TRBJ1-1	NA	few